Below are 32 T cell receptor beta chains sequenced from a single sample in a study of response to subunit inactivated influenza vaccine. In TCRdb, the RT-PCR reads were re-called with MiXCR into one record per CDR3 protein. Of some 800,000 distinct CDR3 sequences in the sample, roughly 20% were seen once. The material sequenced was PBMCs from blood, taken about 5 days after vaccination. The receptor source for this set is a man in his forties or fifties who received an inactivated influenza vaccine.

Notes on this clonotype: Relative to the germline gene, one junction end is altered; a read error may explain this. The gene calls are TRBV5-1 and TRBJ2-1, with 9 nucleotides matching TRBD1. Looked up from germline, CDR1 is SGHRS and CDR2 is YFSETQ. The CDR3 spans 15 residues. CDR3 sequence: CASSYWTGDYNGQFF. CDR3 coding DNA: TGCGCCAGCAGCTACTGGACAGGGGACTACAATGGGCAGTTCTTC.

This clonotype was seen many times. The gene calls are TRBV10-3 and TRBJ2-1, with a possible D match to TRBD1 (6 bases). The CDR3 totals 16 residues. CDR1 and CDR2 (germline): ENHRY, SYGVKD. V was pared by 3 bases and J by 0 bases, with 12 bases between. The CDR3 spells CAISEPGQSSYNEQFF. CDR3 bases: TGTGCCATCAGTGAACCGGGACAAAGCTCCTACAATGAGCAGTTCTTC.

The J gene is TRBJ2-2, the V gene TRBV27, with 9 bases that match TRBD2. The CDR3 has 15 amino acids. CDR1 is MNHEY, CDR2 SMNVEV, per germline (reference sequence). Losses at the gene ends were 5 bases for V and 2 bases for J; bases not matched to a gene: 3. CDR3 sequence (DNA): TGTGCCAGCAGTGTTAGCGGGAGTAACACCGGGGAGCTGTTTTTT. Protein product: CASSVSGSNTGELFF.

V and J are TRBV28 and TRBJ1-5; D perhaps matches TRBD1 (6 bases). This CDR3 has 15 residues. The V gene's germline CDR1 is MDHEN and CDR2 SYDVKM. V was cut by 7 bases and J by 7 bases, with 20 bases left in between. CDR3 nucleotides: TGTGCCAGCACCCGACGTGGGGGCGCGGGGCAGCCCCAGCATTTT. It encodes CASTRRGGAGQPQHF.

The chain links TRBV2 to TRBJ2-7, with D possibly matching TRBD2 (6 bases). CDR1 SNHLY and CDR2 FYNNEI come from the germline V gene. Trimming stripped 2 bases from V and 0 bases from J, with 14 bases between. CDR3 length: 16 residues. The CDR3 DNA reads as TGTGCCAGCAGTGAATACGGGACTCTCAGCTCCTACGAGCAGTACTTC. Its protein is CASSEYGTLSSYEQYF.

The chain carries TRBV20-1 and TRBJ2-3; a weak D match, TRBD1 (6 bases). Germline values: CDR1 DFQATT, CDR2 SNEGSKA (reference sequence). This CDR3 region has 16 residues. V was clipped by 0 bases and J by 6 bases, with 19 bases between them. The CDR3 sequence: CSARDQRRGGWDTQYF. The CDR3 coding sequence is TGCAGTGCTAGAGACCAGCGTCGAGGGGGATGGGATACGCAGTATTTT.

The chain combines TRBV20-1 with TRBJ1-2, with D unclear. This CDR3 has 11 residues. The germline V gene encodes CDR1 DFQATT and CDR2 SNEGSKA (reference sequence). Trimming took 3 bases from V and 4 from J, leaving 6 bases between them. CDR3 in amino acids: CSASKTYGYTF. The DNA of the CDR3 is TGCAGTGCTAGCAAGACCTATGGCTACACCTTC.

The rearrangement joins TRBV4-2 to TRBJ1-2, with TRBD1 matching 8 bases. The germline V gene has CDR1 LGHNA and CDR2 YNFKEQ. The trim removed 5 bases at V and 8 bases at J, leaving 7 bases unmatched. The CDR3 has 13 residues. In DNA form, the CDR3 reads TGTGCCAGCAGCAGGGACAGGAAAGAAGGCTACACCTTC. Translation gives CASSRDRKEGYTF.

This clonotype came up a few times. V gene TRBV4-1 combines with J gene TRBJ1-2; weak D call: TRBD1 (5 bases). The CDR3 spans 14 residues. Trimming took 1 base from V and 8 from J, leaving 14 bases between them. Per the germline V gene, CDR1 is MGHRA and CDR2 is YSYEKL. CDR3 sequence: CASSQGETGRGYTF. The CDR3 nucleotides are TGCGCCAGCAGCCAAGGCGAAACAGGTCGGGGCTACACCTTC.

The J gene is TRBJ2-3, the V gene TRBV11-2; D is perhaps TRBD2 (5 bases). Trimming took 8 bases from V and 4 from J, leaving 13 bases between them. CDR3 length: 13 amino acids. In germline, CDR1 is SGHAT, CDR2 FQNNGV. The CDR3 DNA follows: TGTGCCAGCGGTGGAGGAGTAGCAGATACGCAGTATTTT. It yields the protein CASGGGVADTQYF.

This clonotype was observed a few times. V gene TRBV5-1 combines with J gene TRBJ2-7; D perhaps matches TRBD2 (6 bases). Trimming removed 0 bases from V and 4 bases from J, with 11 bases in between. There are 14 residues in the CDR3. Germline V lookup: CDR1 SGHRS, CDR2 YFSETQ. The CDR3 DNA reads as TGCGCCAGCAGCTTGGGTGGCCGGGAGTACGAGCAGTACTTC. Protein product: CASSLGGREYEQYF. Full variable domain (rest looked up from reference TRBV5-1 and TRBJ2-7): KAGVTQTPRYLIKTRGQQVTLSCSPISGHRSVSWYQQTPGQGLQFLFEYFSETQRNKGNFPGRFSGRQFSNSRSEMNVSTLELGDSALYLCASSLGGREYEQYFGPGTRLTVT.

The chain couples TRBV20-1 to TRBJ2-7; 8 bases align to TRBD2. V was clipped by 6 bases and J by 2 bases; unmatched bases: 12. The CDR3 loop spans 15 amino acids. Germline V lookup: CDR1 DFQATT, CDR2 SNEGSKA (reference sequence). For the CDR3, the DNA is TGCAGTGCGCCCGACGTGTCGGGAGGGCCCTACGAGCAGTACTTC. It is translated as CSAPDVSGGPYEQYF.

The rearrangement joins TRBV29-1 to TRBJ2-2; D is unresolved. V was shortened by 6 bases and J by 1 base, with 6 bases between the two germline ends. This CDR3 region has 12 residues. From germline, CDR1 is SQVTM and CDR2 ANQGSEA. CDR3 bases: TGCAGCGTCTTCGAGAACACCGGGGAGCTGTTTTTT. Translating it yields CSVFENTGELFF.

This chain connects TRBV12-3 or TRBV12-4 to TRBJ2-7; 8 bases agree with TRBD2. V dropped 5 bases and J dropped 0; count of bases not matched to a gene: 6. This CDR3 region has 15 residues. The CDR3 nucleotides are TGTGCCAGCAGTACGACTAGCGCCTTCTCCTACGAGCAGTACTTC. Protein product: CASSTTSAFSYEQYF.

The CDR3 is CSARPRESLTDTQYF. For the CDR3, the DNA is TGCAGTGCTAGACCCCGGGAGTCCCTCACAGATACGCAGTATTTT. The V call is TRBV20-1, the J call TRBJ2-3; possible D gene TRBD2, 6 bases. Between the trimmed V and J ends, which lost 2 bases and 2 bases, there was a span of 14 bases. The CDR3 is 15 amino acids. Germline lookup yields CDR1 DFQATT and CDR2 SNEGSKA (reference sequence).

A few counts support this clonotype. V and J are TRBV20-1 and TRBJ2-1, with 8 bases fitting TRBD2. The CDR3 runs 15 residues. Germline V gives CDR1 DFQATT, CDR2 SNEGSKA (reference sequence). V lost 4 bases to trimming and J lost 5 bases; unmatched junction nucleotides: 10. In DNA form, the CDR3 reads TGCAGTGCTATTCCGGTGGCGGGGGGCCACAATGAGCAGTTCTTC. Amino acid sequence: CSAIPVAGGHNEQFF.

The chain couples TRBV6-1 to TRBJ2-2; TRBD2 aligns across 10 bases. The V gene's germline CDR1 is MNHNS and CDR2 SASEGT. With V trimmed by 6 bases and J by 0 bases, 4 bases remained unmatched. CDR3 size: 16 residues. Here the CDR3 reads CASRSSGGPNTGELFF. The CDR3 nucleotides are TGTGCCAGCAGGTCTAGCGGGGGCCCGAACACCGGGGAGCTGTTTTTT.

This clonotype has a handful of counts. The rearrangement uses TRBV7-9 and TRBJ2-2; no clear D gene. Deletions cut 2 bases from V and 6 bases from J, with 13 bases between. The CDR3 is made up of 15 amino acids. Germline values: CDR1 SEHNR, CDR2 FQNEAQ (reference sequence). The CDR3 nucleotides read TGTGCCAGCAGCTTATCGTCCGGGTGGTCCGGGGAGCTGTTTTTT. Translated, it gives CASSLSSGWSGELFF.

There are a few counts of this clonotype. The DNA of the CDR3 is TGTGCCAGCAGGGCTAGACCGAACACTGAAGCTTTCTTT. It is translated as CASRARPNTEAFF. The rearrangement uses TRBV6-1 and TRBJ1-1; D gene uncertain. This CDR3 region has 13 residues. V lost 6 bases and J lost 1, with 9 bases in between. The germline CDR1 and CDR2 sequences are MNHNS and SASEGT.

CDR3 amino acids: CASRKGTMGNTIYF. As DNA, the CDR3 is TGTGCCAGCAGAAAGGGGACCATGGGAAACACCATATATTTT. This rearrangement joins TRBV12-3 or TRBV12-4 to TRBJ1-3; possibly TRBD1 for D (5 bases). V lost 6 bases and J lost 4, with 13 bases in between. The CDR3 contains 14 residues.

The gene calls are TRBV12-3 or TRBV12-4 and TRBJ2-3, with D perhaps given as TRBD1 or TRBD2 (6 bases each). V was trimmed by 3 bases and J by 3 bases, leaving 13 bases between them. The CDR3 totals 15 residues. The CDR3 loop is CASSFLQGGTDTQYF. The CDR3 DNA is TGTGCCAGCAGTTTTTTACAGGGAGGTACAGATACGCAGTATTTT.

The J gene is TRBJ2-7, the V gene TRBV14; tentatively, D is TRBD2 (6 bases). The germline V and J ends were trimmed by 4 bases and 8 bases, with 12 bases remaining between them. This CDR3 spans 12 amino acids. From germline, CDR1 is SGHDN and CDR2 FVKESK. The chain's CDR3 is CASSPPGVKQYF. The CDR3 bases are TGTGCCAGCAGCCCCCCGGGGGTAAAGCAGTACTTC.

This clonotype was observed a handful of times. The CDR3 nucleotides read TGTGCCAGCAGCTTCGGGGGTGGACTAGCGGAGACCCAGTACTTC. As protein: CASSFGGGLAETQYF. The V gene is TRBV7-2, the J gene TRBJ2-5, with 9 bases aligning to TRBD2. The CDR3 is 15 residues long. Trimming cost V 3 bases and J 5 bases; bases outside gene matches: 7. Germline lookup yields CDR1 SGHTA and CDR2 FQGNSA.

The V call is TRBV5-1, the J call TRBJ2-1; D possibly uses TRBD1 or TRBD2 (5 bases each). Trimming cost V 3 bases and J 5 bases, with 12 bases left between them. The germline V gene encodes CDR1 SGHRS and CDR2 YFSETQ. The CDR3 contains 14 residues. CDR3 region: CASSSGRIDNEQFF. DNA of the CDR3: TGCGCCAGCAGCTCGGGACGGATCGACAATGAGCAGTTCTTC. Full variable domain (outside the CDR3, taken from reference TRBV5-1 and TRBJ2-1): KAGVTQTPRYLIKTRGQQVTLSCSPISGHRSVSWYQQTPGQGLQFLFEYFSETQRNKGNFPGRFSGRQFSNSRSEMNVSTLELGDSALYLCASSSGRIDNEQFFGPGTRLTVL.

This clonotype was seen repeatedly, ten times or more. The chain employs TRBV7-8 and TRBJ2-1, with TRBD1 matching over 7 bases. With 2 bases clipped from V and 4 bases from J, the junction kept 5 bases outside the gene matches. Germline V gene data show CDR1 as SGHVS and CDR2 as FQNEAQ. This CDR3 contains 15 residues. The CDR3 nucleotides read TGTGCCAGCAGCTTAAGGGGACAGCCTTACAATGAGCAGTTCTTC. Its protein is CASSLRGQPYNEQFF.

This clonotype occurred a few times. The chain recombines TRBV11-1 with TRBJ2-1; D perhaps matches TRBD2 (5 bases). Looked up from germline, CDR1 is SGHAT and CDR2 is FQDESV (reference sequence). The length of the CDR3 is 18 residues. V gave up 2 bases and J gave up 0 bases, with 17 bases separating them. CDR3 amino acids: CASSLSGIRASSYNEQFF. CDR3 coding DNA: TGTGCCAGCAGCTTATCGGGGATTAGGGCGAGCTCCTACAATGAGCAGTTCTTC. Complete variable domain (other parts from reference TRBV11-1 and TRBJ2-1): EAEVAQSPRYKITEKSQAVAFWCDPISGHATLYWYRQILGQGPELLVQFQDESVVDDSQLPKDRFSAERLKGVDSTLKIQPAELGDSAMYLCASSLSGIRASSYNEQFFGPGTRLTVL.

For the CDR3, the DNA is TGTGCCAGCTCACCACAAAGTCGGGTCTCCTACAATGAGCAGTTCTTC. Translation: CASSPQSRVSYNEQFF. The genes are TRBV18 and TRBJ2-1; D remains unclear. This CDR3 has 16 residues. Germline loops: CDR1 KGHSH, CDR2 LQKENI. The V gene lost 1 base and the J gene lost 0 bases, with 10 bases spanning the gap.

This clonotype was seen a handful of times. The rearrangement uses TRBV29-1 and TRBJ2-5, with a weak D call TRBD1 (5 bases). The V gene lost 4 bases and the J gene lost 7 bases, with 10 bases spanning the gap. The CDR3 consists of 11 residues. Germline CDR1 is SQVTM and CDR2 is ANQGSEA. The chain's CDR3 is CSVVRVGTQYF. The CDR3 DNA is TGCAGCGTTGTCAGGGTCGGGACCCAGTACTTC. The variable domain in full, with the rest retrieved from reference TRBV29-1 and TRBJ2-5, is SAVISQKPSRDICQRGTSLTIQCQVDSQVTMMFWYRQQPGQSLTLIATANQGSEATYESGFVIDKFPISRPNLTFSTLTVSNMSPEDSSIYLCSVVRVGTQYFGPGTRLLVL.

The CDR3 sequence is CASSLSPLSGIGEQFF. CDR3 in DNA: TGTGCCAGCAGCTTAAGCCCCCTTTCGGGGATCGGTGAGCAGTTCTTC. The genes are TRBV7-3 and TRBJ2-1; weak D call: TRBD2 (5 bases). The germline V gene encodes CDR1 SGHTA and CDR2 FQGTGA. The CDR3 loop spans 16 amino acids. V lost 1 base to trimming and J lost 9 bases, with 19 bases between them.

V gene TRBV2 combines with J gene TRBJ1-2; 7 bases agree with TRBD1. Unmatched junction bases numbered 15, after V lost 1 base and J lost 4 bases. The germline gives CDR1 SNHLY, CDR2 FYNNEI. The CDR3 sequence is 18 residues long. The CDR3 sequence is CASSEEVSAETGIYGYTF. The DNA of the CDR3 is TGTGCCAGCAGTGAAGAGGTCTCCGCCGAGACAGGGATCTATGGCTACACCTTC. Filled out from reference TRBV2 and TRBJ1-2, the complete variable domain reads EPEVTQTPSHQVTQMGQEVILRCVPISNHLYFYWYRQILGQKVEFLVSFYNNEISEKSEIFDDQFSVERPDGSNFTLKIRSTKLEDSAMYFCASSEEVSAETGIYGYTFGSGTRLTVV.

The chain employs TRBV7-2 and TRBJ1-3; D uncertain. The germline V gene encodes CDR1 SGHTA and CDR2 FQGNSA. This CDR3 comprises 14 residues. V lost 0 bases to trimming and J lost 4 bases, with 7 bases between them. This chain's CDR3 is CASSLARSGNTIYF. As DNA, the CDR3 is TGTGCCAGCAGCTTAGCACGGTCCGGAAACACCATATATTTT.

This clonotype was detected a few times. This chain uses TRBV7-2 with TRBJ2-2; a possible D gene is TRBD2 (6 bases). Germline V gene sequence: CDR1 SGHTA, CDR2 FQGNSA. Trimming cost V 4 bases and J 7 bases, with 10 bases left between them. This CDR3 contains 13 residues. Written as DNA, the CDR3 is TGTGCCAGCAGCTCATGGGAGGACGGGGAGCTGTTTTTT. Protein: CASSSWEDGELFF. The entire variable domain, with the rest obtained from reference TRBV7-2 and TRBJ2-2, is as follows: GAGVSQSPSNKVTEKGKDVELRCDPISGHTALYWYRQSLGQGLEFLIYFQGNSAPDKSGLPSDRFSAERTGGSVSTLTIQRTQQEDSAVYLCASSSWEDGELFFGEGSRLTVL.